The T cell receptor beta chain described here comes from a study of Ad26.COV2.S vaccination and SARS-CoV-2 variants. Study in general: Enrolled in COV1001, the donor was in the Ad26.COV2.S trial arm, which received the vaccine. Dosing was one shot or two shots 56 days apart. Broader study findings: Compared with placebo recipients, vaccine recipients had higher spike-specific TCR breadth.

On this clone: Antigen: not known.

The treatment here: around 19 received Ad26.COV2.S at low or high dose, single or two shots; about 5 received placebo; per-sample allocation not given. The study sampled participants on day 63 after the first vaccine or placebo injection. Within Boston, the person who donated was an adult of 18-55 years. The protocol was immunoSEQ multiplex PCR, while the TCRdb copy is restricted to in-frame clones and leaves out a portion. In the table there are under 300,000 clones, roughly 89% of which are singletons. The sequencing used peripheral blood, collected in a trial of Ad26.COV2.S vaccine versus placebo. This TCR derives from a person aged 18 to 59 who received the Ad26.COV2.S COVID-19 vaccine or a placebo.

This CDR3 reads CASSPRASRGNQPQHF. The CDR3 DNA is TGTGCCAGCTCACCACGGGCATCCCGGGGCAATCAGCCCCAGCATTTT. The chain employs TRBV18 and TRBJ1-5; no definite D call. Trimming took off 1 base at V and 2 bases at J, with 12 bases between the two ends. This CDR3 has 16 residues. Germline V gene lookup returns CDR1 KGHSH and CDR2 LQKENI.